This TCR beta chain came from a study of post-analysis software for immune sequencing data. Concerning this clonotype itself: Its antigen is undetermined. One end of the junction varies from germline; a read error may be responsible.

Findings and caveats of the study: Same-batch preparations were strongly co-clustered by F measure. Controls significantly exceeded multiple sclerosis patients in normalized Chao1 diversity. In patients, TRBV5-6, TRBV5-1 and TRBV20-1 belonged to roughly five TRBV segments found more frequently than in controls.

Unique-molecular-identifier-tagged TCR beta cDNA libraries were used. TCRdb called the PCR reads again in MiXCR, with one record for every CDR3 protein. In the table there are about 430,000 distinct CDR3 sequences, about 40% of which are singletons. Germline values: CDR1 SQVTM, CDR2 ANQGSEA. This CDR3 region has 13 residues. The sequence came from a girl aged 2 to 9 with multiple sclerosis. The sequenced sample was blood. V and J are TRBV29-1 and TRBJ2-3, with D possibly being TRBD2 (7 bases). CDR3 amino acids: CSVIRGATGTQYF. CDR3 bases: TGCAGCGTTATTCGGGGGGCCACAGGTACGCAGTATTTT.